One and the same sample provided the 16 T cell receptor beta chains below, sequenced in a study of regulatory T cells in long-lasting Graves disease. Noted time point: persistent/refractory GD, antithyroid drugs over 5 years with positive TRAb. The TCR library was prepared using RNA isolated from PBMCs. With iRepertoire HTBI primers and Arm-PCR of CDR3 regions, TCR beta libraries were built. TCRdb called the multiplex PCR reads again in MiXCR, with one record for every CDR3 protein. The sample yields almost 350,000 distinct CDR3 sequences, around a fifth seen once. This specimen was peripheral blood mononuclear cells (PBMCs), taken when the disease was refractory, from a patient treated with antithyroid drugs. The receptor set was obtained from a female donor with Graves disease.

This clonotype was counted at least ten times. V gene TRBV6-1 combines with J gene TRBJ2-5; TRBD1 aligns across 9 bases. J lost 5 bases, V lost 7 bases, and 8 bases had no gene match. This CDR3 is built from 14 residues. Germline V gene data show CDR1 as MNHNS and CDR2 as SASEGT. CDR3 DNA sequence: TGTGCCAGCAACGACAGGGGGGCACAGGAGACCCAGTACTTC. Translation: CASNDRGAQETQYF.

This clonotype was found many times. The rearrangement links TRBV5-1 to TRBJ1-4, with 9 nucleotides matching TRBD1. The V gene's germline CDR1 is SGHRS and CDR2 YFSETQ. Unmatched junction bases numbered 4, after V lost 0 bases and J lost 4 bases. The CDR3 has 16 residues. The CDR3: CASSLGGTGSNEKLFF. The DNA of the CDR3 is TGCGCCAGCAGCTTGGGTGGGACAGGGAGTAATGAAAAACTGTTTTTT. Full variable domain (rest looked up from reference TRBV5-1 and TRBJ1-4): KAGVTQTPRYLIKTRGQQVTLSCSPISGHRSVSWYQQTPGQGLQFLFEYFSETQRNKGNFPGRFSGRQFSNSRSEMNVSTLELGDSALYLCASSLGGTGSNEKLFFGSGTQLSVL.

This clonotype was seen ten or more times. The rearrangement links TRBV2 to TRBJ2-7, with D unclear. CDR1 and CDR2 from the germline V gene are SNHLY and FYNNEI. CDR3 length: 13 residues. V was trimmed by 6 bases and J by 7 bases, leaving 16 bases between them. The CDR3 protein is CASRMTGLREQYF. CDR3 DNA sequence: TGTGCCAGCAGGATGACTGGCTTAAGAGAGCAGTACTTC.

This clonotype showed up just a few times. The rearrangement links TRBV7-9 to TRBJ2-2, with TRBD2 matching over 9 bases. Looked up from germline, CDR1 is SEHNR and CDR2 is FQNEAQ (reference sequence). This CDR3 comprises 17 residues. V gave up 4 bases and J gave up 4 bases; unmatched junction bases: 10. In DNA, the CDR3 is TGTGCCAGCAGCTCCGGCGGCCTAGCGGGGATCACCGGGGAGCTGTTTTTT. Protein product: CASSSGGLAGITGELFF.

The gene calls are TRBV5-5 and TRBJ2-6, with TRBD2 as a possible D gene (7 bases). Trimming took 0 bases from V and 4 from J, leaving 17 bases between them. The CDR3 runs 18 residues. CDR1 is SGHKS and CDR2 is YYEKEE in the germline V gene (reference sequence). CDR3: CASSLGWGGAAGANVLTF. In nucleotides, the CDR3 is TGTGCCAGCAGCTTGGGTTGGGGGGGCGCAGCGGGGGCCAACGTCCTGACTTTC.

This clonotype was detected ten times or more. V usage is TRBV3-1 and J usage is TRBJ1-1; D uncertain. The V end was cut by 0 bases, the J end by 2 bases, with 7 bases between. The length of the CDR3 is 14 residues. Germline V CDR1 and CDR2: LGHDT, YNNKEL (reference sequence). CDR3 loop: CASSQDGLNTEAFF. The CDR3 DNA reads TGTGCCAGCAGCCAAGACGGGCTAAACACTGAAGCTTTCTTT.

V usage is TRBV4-3 and J usage is TRBJ2-4; 12 nucleotides match TRBD2. The CDR3 is 17 residues long. Germline loops: CDR1 LGHNA, CDR2 YSLEER. With V trimmed by 0 bases and J by 4 bases, 4 bases remained unmatched. The CDR3 loop reads CASSQEYTSGGKNIQYF. Here the CDR3 DNA reads TGCGCCAGCAGCCAAGAGTACACTAGCGGGGGGAAAAACATTCAGTACTTC.

This clonotype has ten or more counts. The chain combines TRBV28 with TRBJ2-7; 8 nucleotides agree with TRBD1. The length of the CDR3 is 14 residues. Trimming removed 6 bases from V and 2 bases from J; junction bases left unmatched: 6. The germline V gene has CDR1 MDHEN and CDR2 SYDVKM. The CDR3 coding sequence is TGTGCCAGCAGGCAGGACAGGGTAGCCTACGAGCAGTACTTC. This encodes CASRQDRVAYEQYF.

A note on this clonotype: One junction end does not reproduce the germline sequence, and a read error may be involved. The chain is built from TRBV30 and TRBJ2-2; D is possibly TRBD1 (6 bases). CDR1 is GTSNPN and CDR2 is SVGIG in the germline V gene (reference sequence). This CDR3 spans 12 amino acids. The CDR3 bases are TGTGCCTGGGACAGGAACACCAGGGAGCTGTTTTTT. It encodes CAWDRNTRELFF.

This clonotype was detected ten times or more. V usage is TRBV27 and J usage is TRBJ1-6; D is possibly TRBD1 (5 bases). The ends were cut back, 6 bases at V and 8 bases at J, with 14 bases in the middle. The CDR3 is 14 amino acids. Germline V gene data show CDR1 as MNHEY and CDR2 as SMNVEV (reference sequence). CDR3 bases: TGTGCCAGCAGCTCTCAGGGATCTCATTCACCCCTCCACTTT. Its protein is CASSSQGSHSPLHF.

Concerning this clonotype itself: A clone one base away is much larger, so this may be a read error. The CDR3 carries no conserved terminal phenylalanine or tryptophan, so it likely arises from a read error. The chain recombines TRBV2 with TRBJ2-2, with D possibly being TRBD2 (7 bases). The V and J ends lost 2 bases and 7 bases respectively, with 14 bases between them. This CDR3 is 15 amino acids long. In germline, CDR1 is SNHLY, CDR2 FYNNEI. Here the CDR3 reads CASSEFGGAIGELFV. The DNA for the CDR3 is TGTGCCAGCAGTGAATTTGGGGGGGCGATCGGGGAGCTGTTTGTT.

V is TRBV15 and J is TRBJ2-1; 15 positions match TRBD2. There are 15 residues in the CDR3. V was pared by 3 bases and J by 13 bases, with 7 bases of the junction left unmatched. Germline loops: CDR1 LNHNV, CDR2 YYDKDF (reference sequence). The CDR3 is CATSSRGTSGRSQFF. Here the CDR3 DNA reads TGTGCCACCAGCAGCCGAGGGACTAGCGGGAGGAGTCAGTTCTTC.

At least ten counts were recorded for this clonotype. The CDR3 bases are TGTGCCAGTGCAGACAGGAGGAACACTGAAGCTTTCTTT. Its protein is CASADRRNTEAFF. This chain links TRBV3-1 with TRBJ1-1, with a tentative D call TRBD1 (6 bases). V lost 9 bases and J lost 1, with 12 bases in between. Germline-derived CDR1 and CDR2 are LGHDT and YNNKEL (reference sequence). This CDR3 has 13 amino acids.

Here the CDR3 reads CASSRRDRGQRNQPQHF. In DNA, the CDR3 is TGTGCCAGTAGCCGGAGGGACAGGGGGCAGCGCAATCAGCCCCAGCATTTT. The chain has TRBV19 and TRBJ1-5; 12 nucleotides agree with TRBD1. CDR1 and CDR2 from the germline V gene are LNHDA and SQIVND (reference sequence). With V trimmed by 6 bases and J by 2 bases, 8 bases remained unmatched. This CDR3 contains 17 residues.

This clonotype came up a few times. V is TRBV5-1 and J is TRBJ1-6, with 9 bases matching TRBD1. The CDR3 spans 13 residues. Germline CDR1 SGHRS, CDR2 YFSETQ. Trimming at V came to 4 bases and at J to 15 bases, leaving 8 bases not matched to a gene. CDR3 loop: CASSPRDRARLHF. The CDR3 DNA follows: TGCGCCAGCAGCCCACGGGACAGGGCGCGCCTCCACTTT.

This clonotype was recorded many times. In DNA form, the CDR3 reads TGTGCCAGCAGCTCGAGGGGACAGGGAGAGACCCAGTACTTC. Its translation is CASSSRGQGETQYF. V usage is TRBV13 and J usage is TRBJ2-5, with 9 bases lining up with TRBD1. Per the germline V gene, CDR1 is PRHDT and CDR2 is FYEKMQ (reference sequence). The CDR3 covers 14 residues. J was trimmed by 4 bases and V by 4 bases; bases with no gene match: 4.